This record looks at one T cell receptor (beta chain) sequence and its context. Its antigen is undetermined. The sample comes from a study of shared clonotypes between healthy human individuals. Study overall: Aged 18 to 49, the donors were a couple of women and a few men. Findings and limits, study-wide: Naive subsets generally exceeded memory subsets in estimated richness.

CD45RO-negative, CCR7-positively selected cells formed the naive CD8 fraction, excluding terminally differentiated effector memory CD45RA+ cells. The CDR3 contains 15 residues. V shed 9 bases and J shed 3 bases, with 18 bases lying between them. From germline, CDR1 is SGHNT and CDR2 YYREEE (reference sequence). Some 30,000 T cell genomes, or 200 to 250 ng DNA, went into the sorted-subset replicate PCRs. The protocol was immunoSEQ multiplex PCR, while the TCRdb copy is restricted to in-frame clones and leaves out a portion. The data contain 1.5 million to 2.5 million clones, over 85% of them singletons.

The V call is TRBV5-4, the J call TRBJ1-4; D is ambiguous. This TCR was sampled from a young man in good health. Sequences were obtained from naive CD8+ T cells sorted from blood. This chain's CDR3 is CATSVEPGANEKLFF. As DNA, the CDR3 is TGTGCCACCTCGGTGGAGCCAGGCGCTAATGAAAAACTGTTTTTT.